Shown below are 6 T cell receptor beta chains from a single sample sequenced in a study of response to subunit inactivated influenza vaccine. TCRdb analysed the RT-PCR reads with MiXCR anew, one entry per CDR3 protein. The repertoire holds around 600,000 distinct CDR3 sequences, with 11% as singletons. This sample also appeared in a second study, on T cells expressing NK-cell markers. From that second work: The TCR beta cDNA came from 5'RACE template switching with UMIs.

Source: PBMCs from blood, taken on the day of vaccination. The receptors originated from a man aged 50-59 years who received an inactivated influenza vaccine.

This clonotype was counted ten times or more. The rearrangement uses TRBV9 and TRBJ2-1, with TRBD2 matching over 14 bases. The CDR3 is 18 amino acids. Per the germline V gene, CDR1 is SGDLS and CDR2 is YYNGEE. V shed 2 bases and J 0 bases; nucleotides not matched to a gene: 4. The CDR3 DNA follows: TGTGCCAGCAGCGTTGGGACTAGCGGGAGTCGCTCCTACAATGAGCAGTTCTTC. Its translation is CASSVGTSGSRSYNEQFF. Drawing the rest from reference TRBV9 and TRBJ2-1, the complete variable domain is DSGVTQTPKHLITATGQRVTLRCSPRSGDLSVYWYQQSLDQGLQFLIQYYNGEERAKGNILERFSAQQFPDLHSELNLSSLELGDSALYFCASSVGTSGSRSYNEQFFGPGTRLTVL.

This clonotype was counted only a few times. This chain links TRBV9 with TRBJ2-7; D is uncertain. In germline, CDR1 is SGDLS, CDR2 YYNGEE. The CDR3 has 17 residues. V was trimmed by 1 base and J by 5 bases, leaving 22 bases between them. CDR3 residues: CASSVFPPELWLDEQYF. For the CDR3, the DNA is TGTGCCAGCAGCGTATTCCCCCCTGAGCTCTGGCTAGACGAGCAGTACTTC.

The V gene is TRBV11-2, the J gene TRBJ2-1, with D perhaps matching TRBD1 or TRBD2 (6 bases each). CDR1 and CDR2 (germline): SGHAT, FQNNGV. Trimming cost V 3 bases and J 10 bases, with 22 bases left between them. The CDR3 totals 16 residues. CDR3 sequence: CASSLMAGHNVGEQFF. CDR3 coding DNA: TGTGCCAGCAGCTTGATGGCGGGACACAATGTGGGGGAGCAGTTCTTC.

This clonotype has a handful of counts. This chain uses TRBV7-6 with TRBJ2-1, with TRBD2 identical over 8 bases. The germline V gene has CDR1 SGHVS and CDR2 FNYEAQ. The CDR3 is 17 amino acids. J was trimmed by 5 bases and V by 1 base; bases with no gene match: 10. The CDR3 coding sequence is TGTGCCAGCAGCTTAGAGCTAGCGGGCAACTGGGACAATGAGCAGTTCTTC. It translates to CASSLELAGNWDNEQFF.

This clonotype has only a few counts. The chain uses TRBV20-1 and TRBJ2-7; TRBD2 matches at 9 bases. V shed 3 bases and J 5 bases; nucleotides not matched to a gene: 14. The germline V gene encodes CDR1 DFQATT and CDR2 SNEGSKA (reference sequence). The CDR3 runs 16 residues. DNA for the CDR3: TGCAGTGCTAGTATCTCTACTAGCGGGTTGAATGACGAGCAGTACTTC. Translation: CSASISTSGLNDEQYF.

This clonotype occurred a few times. The chain joins TRBV12-3 or TRBV12-4 to TRBJ2-7; the D is unclear. Trimming left V 6 bases short and J 6 bases short, with 12 bases between. This CDR3 contains 12 residues. CDR3 in DNA: TGTGCCAGCAGCTACCGCTTCGGCGAGCAGTACTTC. Amino acid sequence: CASSYRFGEQYF.